Listed below are T cell receptor beta chains from one sample, sequenced in a study of response to subunit inactivated influenza vaccine. TCRdb itself ran the RT-PCR reads through MiXCR, one entry per CDR3 protein. Found here are about 780,000 distinct CDR3 sequences, around 18% of them singletons; the top ten hold approximately 11%. The source was PBMCs from blood, collected around 5 days after vaccination. The receptors derive from a man aged 45-65 years who received an inactivated influenza vaccine. The conserved cysteine and the conserved F or W are not part of the CDR3 here.

CDR3 protein	V gene	J gene
ASSPGEGQETQY	TRBV7-7	TRBJ2-5
ASSPGTSFPQETQY	TRBV6-1	TRBJ2-5
ASSHRDSRGYEQY	TRBV6-2/TRBV6-3	TRBJ2-7
SALYGGHSYEQY	TRBV20-1	TRBJ2-7
SGLGGRGTEAF	TRBV29-1	TRBJ1-1
ASSQDYYLSSYNEQF	TRBV4-3	TRBJ2-1
ASSFGPDTDTQY	TRBV7-2	TRBJ2-3
ASSLVASSYNEQF	TRBV7-7	TRBJ2-1
ASRKVEGNTEAF	TRBV12-3/TRBV12-4	TRBJ1-1
ASSLVPGGRGDTQY	TRBV7-2	TRBJ2-3
ATSGGGTLQETQY	TRBV15	TRBJ2-5
ASSFGGYTEAF	TRBV12-3/TRBV12-4	TRBJ1-1
AISEGLLALDEQY	TRBV10-3	TRBJ2-7
ASSLTGSGTEAF	TRBV5-1	TRBJ1-1
ASNPGSNTGKLF	TRBV12-3/TRBV12-4	TRBJ2-2
ASQGGTHEQY	TRBV5-4	TRBJ2-7
ASSQGLVTEAF	TRBV25-1	TRBJ1-1
SARDSGLGAFNSPLH	TRBV20-1	TRBJ1-6
ASRNRATYEQY	TRBV2	TRBJ2-7
SVDTGTGSYEQY	TRBV29-1	TRBJ2-7
SAIPASSGGETQY	TRBV20-1	TRBJ2-5
ASTLEGREYNEQF	TRBV5-1	TRBJ2-1
ASSRIPGTGIWEQY	TRBV14	TRBJ2-7
ASSSGTQDN	TRBV12-3/TRBV12-4	TRBJ2-3
ASSPFSSGQGKRNTEAF	TRBV11-1	TRBJ1-1
ASSAQLAGPTTEQF	TRBV12-3/TRBV12-4	TRBJ2-1
ASSLNTGGGDGYT	TRBV5-1	TRBJ1-2
ASSLEITYGYT	TRBV5-1	TRBJ1-2
SASRDRYNQPQH	TRBV20-1	TRBJ1-5
ASSSLLNGQGGGVNTEAF	TRBV6-2/TRBV6-3	TRBJ1-1
ASSFGPGQGVEKLF	TRBV7-9	TRBJ1-4